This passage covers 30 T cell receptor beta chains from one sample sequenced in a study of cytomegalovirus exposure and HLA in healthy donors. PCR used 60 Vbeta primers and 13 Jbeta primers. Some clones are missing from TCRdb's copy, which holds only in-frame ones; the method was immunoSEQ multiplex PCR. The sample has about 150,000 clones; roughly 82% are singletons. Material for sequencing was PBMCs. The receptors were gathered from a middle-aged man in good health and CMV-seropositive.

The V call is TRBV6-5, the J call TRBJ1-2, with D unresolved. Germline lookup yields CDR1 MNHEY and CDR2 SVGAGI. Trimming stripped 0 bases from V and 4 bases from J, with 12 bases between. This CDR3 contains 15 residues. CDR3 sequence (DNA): TGTGCCAGCAGTTACTCACCTAGGATGAGCTATGGCTACACCTTC. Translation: CASSYSPRMSYGYTF.

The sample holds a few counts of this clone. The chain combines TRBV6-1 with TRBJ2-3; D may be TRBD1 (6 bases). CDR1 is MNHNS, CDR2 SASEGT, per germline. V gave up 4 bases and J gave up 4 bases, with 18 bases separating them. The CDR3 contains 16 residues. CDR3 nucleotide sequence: TGTGCCAGCAGTGGACAGAGTGGGGGCGGCTCAGATACGCAGTATTTT. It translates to CASSGQSGGGSDTQYF.

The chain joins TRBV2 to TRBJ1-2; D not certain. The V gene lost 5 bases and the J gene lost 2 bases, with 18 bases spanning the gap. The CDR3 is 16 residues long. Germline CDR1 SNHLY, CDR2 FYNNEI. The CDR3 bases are TGTGCCAGCAGTCCCTTCGAGGAGGGTCTGAACTATGGCTACACCTTC. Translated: CASSPFEEGLNYGYTF.

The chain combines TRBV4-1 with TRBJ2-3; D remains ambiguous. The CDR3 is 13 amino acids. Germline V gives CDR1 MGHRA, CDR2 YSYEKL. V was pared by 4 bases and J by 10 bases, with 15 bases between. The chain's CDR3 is CASSPPTTAPQYF. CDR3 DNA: TGCGCCAGCAGCCCTCCAACTACTGCCCCGCAGTATTTT.

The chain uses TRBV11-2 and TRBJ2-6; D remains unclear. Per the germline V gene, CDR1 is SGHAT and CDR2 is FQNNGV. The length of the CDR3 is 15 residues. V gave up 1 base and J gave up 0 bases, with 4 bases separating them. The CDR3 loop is CASSLAVSGANVLTF. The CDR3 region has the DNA TGTGCCAGCAGCTTAGCAGTCTCTGGGGCCAACGTCCTGACTTTC.

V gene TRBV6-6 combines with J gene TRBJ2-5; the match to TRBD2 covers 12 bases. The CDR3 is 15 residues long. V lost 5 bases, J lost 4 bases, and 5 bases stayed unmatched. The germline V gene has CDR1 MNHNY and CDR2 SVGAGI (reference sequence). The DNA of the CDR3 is TGTGCCAGCAGTCCCTCGACTAGCGGGAGAGAGACCCAGTACTTC. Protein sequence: CASSPSTSGRETQYF.

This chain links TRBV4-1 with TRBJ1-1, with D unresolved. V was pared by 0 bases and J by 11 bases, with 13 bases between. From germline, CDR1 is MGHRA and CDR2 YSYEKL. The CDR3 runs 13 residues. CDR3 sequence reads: CASSQDLAHKAFF. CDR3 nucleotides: TGCGCCAGCAGCCAAGATTTAGCGCACAAGGCTTTCTTT.

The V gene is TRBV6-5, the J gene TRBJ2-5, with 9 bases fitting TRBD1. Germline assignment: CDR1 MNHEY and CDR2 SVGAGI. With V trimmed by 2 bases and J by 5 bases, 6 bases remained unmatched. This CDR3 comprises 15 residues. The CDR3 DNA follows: TGTGCCAGCAGTTACGGGACAGGGAGAAGGGAGACCCAGTACTTC. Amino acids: CASSYGTGRRETQYF.

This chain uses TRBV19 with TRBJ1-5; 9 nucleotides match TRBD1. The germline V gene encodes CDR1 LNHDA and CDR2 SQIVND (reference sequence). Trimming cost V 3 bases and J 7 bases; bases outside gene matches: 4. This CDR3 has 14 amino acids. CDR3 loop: CASSIGQGRQPQHF. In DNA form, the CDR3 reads TGTGCCAGTAGTATCGGACAGGGGAGACAGCCCCAGCATTTT. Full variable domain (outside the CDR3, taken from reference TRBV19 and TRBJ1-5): DGGITQSPKYLFRKEGQNVTLSCEQNLNHDAMYWYRQDPGQGLRLIYYSQIVNDFQKGDIAEGYSVSREKKESFPLTVTSAQKNPTAFYLCASSIGQGRQPQHFGDGTRLSIL.

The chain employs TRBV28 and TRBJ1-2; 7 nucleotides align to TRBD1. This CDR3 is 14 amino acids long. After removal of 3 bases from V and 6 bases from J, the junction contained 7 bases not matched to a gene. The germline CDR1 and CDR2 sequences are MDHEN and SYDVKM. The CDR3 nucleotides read TGTGCCAGCAGTTTCAACCGACAGGGAGATGGCTACACCTTC. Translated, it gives CASSFNRQGDGYTF.

The CDR3 sequence is CASSPRRTGNYGYTF. The CDR3 region has the DNA TGCGCCAGCAGCCCAAGGCGGACAGGGAACTATGGCTACACCTTC. The J gene is TRBJ1-2, the V gene TRBV5-1; 8 nucleotides match TRBD1. The CDR3 consists of 15 residues. The V gene's germline CDR1 is SGHRS and CDR2 YFSETQ. The V gene end was trimmed by 4 bases and the J gene end by 2 bases; junction bases not matched to a gene: 7.

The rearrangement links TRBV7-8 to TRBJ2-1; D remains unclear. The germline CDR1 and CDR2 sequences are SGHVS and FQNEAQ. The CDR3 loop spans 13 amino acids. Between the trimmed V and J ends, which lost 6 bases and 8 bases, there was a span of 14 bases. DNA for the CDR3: TGTGCCAGCAGTCTGACAATACAATATGAGCAGTTCTTC. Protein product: CASSLTIQYEQFF.

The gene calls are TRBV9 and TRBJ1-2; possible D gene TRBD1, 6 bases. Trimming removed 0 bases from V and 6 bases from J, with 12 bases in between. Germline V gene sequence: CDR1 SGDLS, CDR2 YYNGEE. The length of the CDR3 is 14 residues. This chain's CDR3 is CASSVVGAGDGYTF. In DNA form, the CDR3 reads TGTGCCAGCAGCGTAGTAGGGGCAGGGGATGGCTACACCTTC.

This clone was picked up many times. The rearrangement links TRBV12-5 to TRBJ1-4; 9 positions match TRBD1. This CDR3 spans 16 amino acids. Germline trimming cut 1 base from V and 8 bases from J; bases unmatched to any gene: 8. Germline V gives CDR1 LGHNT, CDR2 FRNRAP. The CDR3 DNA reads TGTGCTAGTGGTTTGGCTACAGGGGGCGTAGGGGAAAAACTGTTTTTT. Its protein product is CASGLATGGVGEKLFF.

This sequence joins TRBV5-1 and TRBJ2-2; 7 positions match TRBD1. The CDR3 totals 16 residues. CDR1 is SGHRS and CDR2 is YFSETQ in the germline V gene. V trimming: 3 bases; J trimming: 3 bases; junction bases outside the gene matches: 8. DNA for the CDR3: TGCGCCAGCAGCTCCTATAAAGGGACAGACACCGGGGAGCTGTTTTTT. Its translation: CASSSYKGTDTGELFF. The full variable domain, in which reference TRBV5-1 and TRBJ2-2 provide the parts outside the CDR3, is KAGVTQTPRYLIKTRGQQVTLSCSPISGHRSVSWYQQTPGQGLQFLFEYFSETQRNKGNFPGRFSGRQFSNSRSEMNVSTLELGDSALYLCASSSYKGTDTGELFFGEGSRLTVL.

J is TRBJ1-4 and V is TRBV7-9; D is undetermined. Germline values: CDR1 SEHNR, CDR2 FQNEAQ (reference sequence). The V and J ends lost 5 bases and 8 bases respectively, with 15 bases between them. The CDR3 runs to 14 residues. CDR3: CASSAGESKEKLFF. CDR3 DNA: TGTGCCAGCAGCGCGGGAGAAAGTAAAGAAAAACTGTTTTTT.

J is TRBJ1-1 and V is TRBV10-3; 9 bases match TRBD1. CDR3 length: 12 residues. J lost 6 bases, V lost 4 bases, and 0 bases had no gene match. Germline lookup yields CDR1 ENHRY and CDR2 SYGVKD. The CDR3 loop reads CAISGTGAEAFF. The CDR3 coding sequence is TGTGCCATCAGTGGGACAGGGGCTGAAGCTTTCTTT.

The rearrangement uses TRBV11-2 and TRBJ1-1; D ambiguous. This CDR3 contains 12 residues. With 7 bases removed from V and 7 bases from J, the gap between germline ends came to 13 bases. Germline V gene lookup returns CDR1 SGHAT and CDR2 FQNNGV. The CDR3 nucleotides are TGTGCCAGCACCCCGGGCGGGATTGAAGCTTTCTTT. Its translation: CASTPGGIEAFF.

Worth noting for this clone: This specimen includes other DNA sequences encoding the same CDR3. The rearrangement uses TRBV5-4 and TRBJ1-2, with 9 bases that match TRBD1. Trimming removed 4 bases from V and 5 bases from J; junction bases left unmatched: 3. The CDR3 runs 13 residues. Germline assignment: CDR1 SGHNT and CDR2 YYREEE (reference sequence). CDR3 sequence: CASSPDRGYGYTF. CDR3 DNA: TGTGCCAGCAGCCCCGACAGGGGGTATGGCTACACCTTC.

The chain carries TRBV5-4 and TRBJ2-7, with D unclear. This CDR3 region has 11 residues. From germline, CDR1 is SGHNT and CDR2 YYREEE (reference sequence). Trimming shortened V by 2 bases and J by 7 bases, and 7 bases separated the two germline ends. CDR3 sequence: CASSLTEEQYF. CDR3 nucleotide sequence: TGTGCCAGCAGCTTAACGGAGGAGCAGTACTTC.

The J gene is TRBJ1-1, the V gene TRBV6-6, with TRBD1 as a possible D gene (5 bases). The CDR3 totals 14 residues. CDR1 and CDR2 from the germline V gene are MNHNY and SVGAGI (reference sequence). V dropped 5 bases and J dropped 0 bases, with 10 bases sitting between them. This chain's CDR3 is CASSPQGMNTEAFF. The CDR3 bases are TGTGCCAGCAGTCCTCAGGGCATGAACACTGAAGCTTTCTTT.

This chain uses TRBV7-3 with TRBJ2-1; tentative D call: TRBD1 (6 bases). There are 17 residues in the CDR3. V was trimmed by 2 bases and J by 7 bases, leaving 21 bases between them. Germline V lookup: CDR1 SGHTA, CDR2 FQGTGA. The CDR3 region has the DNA TGTGCCAGCAGCTTACATGCGGCAGGGGTGAAGACGAATGAGCAGTTCTTC. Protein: CASSLHAAGVKTNEQFF. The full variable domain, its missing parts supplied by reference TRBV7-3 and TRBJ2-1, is GAGVSQTPSNKVTEKGKYVELRCDPISGHTALYWYRQSLGQGPEFLIYFQGTGAADDSGLPNDRFFAVRPEGSVSTLKIQRTERGDSAVYLCASSLHAAGVKTNEQFFGPGTRLTVL.

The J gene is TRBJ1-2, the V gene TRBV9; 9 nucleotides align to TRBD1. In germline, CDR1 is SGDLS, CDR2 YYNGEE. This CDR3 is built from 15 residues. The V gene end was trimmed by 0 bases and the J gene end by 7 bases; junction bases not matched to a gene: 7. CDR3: CASSVGSGDRAGYTF. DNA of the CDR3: TGTGCCAGCAGCGTAGGGTCTGGGGACAGGGCTGGCTACACCTTC.

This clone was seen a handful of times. The CDR3 loop is CASSENRAAGELFF. The DNA of the CDR3 is TGTGCCAGCAGTGAGAACAGGGCAGCCGGGGAGCTGTTTTTT. The genes are TRBV9 and TRBJ2-2; TRBD1 might be the D (6 bases). V was shortened by 5 bases and J by 6 bases, with 14 bases between the two germline ends. The length of the CDR3 is 14 residues. Germline values: CDR1 SGDLS, CDR2 YYNGEE.

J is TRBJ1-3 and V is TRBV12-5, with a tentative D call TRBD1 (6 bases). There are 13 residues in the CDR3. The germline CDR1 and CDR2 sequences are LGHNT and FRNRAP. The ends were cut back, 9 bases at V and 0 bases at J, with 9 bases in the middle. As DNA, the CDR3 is TGTGCTAGCCGGACAGCCTCTGGAAACACCATATATTTT. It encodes CASRTASGNTIYF.

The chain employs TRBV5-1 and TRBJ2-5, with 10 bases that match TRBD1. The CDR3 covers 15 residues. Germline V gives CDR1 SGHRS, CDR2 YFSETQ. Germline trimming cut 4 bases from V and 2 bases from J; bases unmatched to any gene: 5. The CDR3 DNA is TGCGCCAGCAGCGGGGGGACAGGGGCACAAGAGACCCAGTACTTC. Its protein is CASSGGTGAQETQYF.

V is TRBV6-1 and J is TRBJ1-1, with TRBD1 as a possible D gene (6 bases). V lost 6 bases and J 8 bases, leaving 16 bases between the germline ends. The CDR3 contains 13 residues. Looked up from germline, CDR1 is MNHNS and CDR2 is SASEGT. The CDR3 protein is CASRIYREREAFF. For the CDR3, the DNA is TGTGCCAGCAGAATATACAGGGAGAGGGAAGCTTTCTTT.

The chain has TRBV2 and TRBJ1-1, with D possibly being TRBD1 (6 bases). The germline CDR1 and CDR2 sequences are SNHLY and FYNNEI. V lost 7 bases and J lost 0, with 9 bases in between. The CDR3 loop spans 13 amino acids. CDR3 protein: CASNRDMNTEAFF. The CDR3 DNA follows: TGTGCCAGCAACCGGGACATGAACACTGAAGCTTTCTTT. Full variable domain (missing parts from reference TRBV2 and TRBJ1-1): EPEVTQTPSHQVTQMGQEVILRCVPISNHLYFYWYRQILGQKVEFLVSFYNNEISEKSEIFDDQFSVERPDGSNFTLKIRSTKLEDSAMYFCASNRDMNTEAFFGQGTRLTVV.

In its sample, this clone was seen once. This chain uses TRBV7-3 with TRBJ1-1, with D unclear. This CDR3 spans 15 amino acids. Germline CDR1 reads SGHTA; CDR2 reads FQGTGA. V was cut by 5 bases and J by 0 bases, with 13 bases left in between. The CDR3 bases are TGTGCCAGCAGCCTTCAGGCGGGAGTGAACACTGAAGCTTTCTTT. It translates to CASSLQAGVNTEAFF. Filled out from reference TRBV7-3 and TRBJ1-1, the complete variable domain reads GAGVSQTPSNKVTEKGKYVELRCDPISGHTALYWYRQSLGQGPEFLIYFQGTGAADDSGLPNDRFFAVRPEGSVSTLKIQRTERGDSAVYLCASSLQAGVNTEAFFGQGTRLTVV.

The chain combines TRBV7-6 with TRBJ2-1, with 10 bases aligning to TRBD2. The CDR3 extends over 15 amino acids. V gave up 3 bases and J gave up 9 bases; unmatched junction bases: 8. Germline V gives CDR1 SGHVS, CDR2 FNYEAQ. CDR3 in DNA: TGTGCCAGCAGCTTTACTAGCGGGGTCCTAGGTGAGCAGTTCTTC. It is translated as CASSFTSGVLGEQFF.